This TCR beta chain was recovered during a study of cytomegalovirus exposure and HLA in healthy donors. Concerning this clone: As yet, its antigen is unknown.

This CDR3 has 14 amino acids. The germline CDR1 and CDR2 sequences are MGHDK and SYGVNS. The J segment lost 4 bases and the V segment lost 6 bases, leaving 5 bases of the junction unmatched. The PCR employed 60 Vbeta primers together with 13 Jbeta primers. In the original analysis: A later analysis tallied roughly 77 million unique TCR beta chains, 10 million to 12 million of them shared. Some clones are missing from TCRdb's copy, which holds only in-frame ones; the method was immunoSEQ multiplex PCR. That table furnishes V, J and clone size, whereas the DNA furnished D and trimming. The sample includes 250,000 to 350,000 clones, 80% to 90% of them seen just once. Study results and limitations: In a later analysis, at a false discovery rate of 0.05, approximately 16,000 TCR beta sequences matched HLA alleles.

Sequenced input: PBMCs. This chain joins TRBV25-1 and TRBJ2-3; TRBD1 agrees at 9 bases. The sequence was obtained from a man aged 35 to 55 in good health and CMV-seropositive. The CDR3 reads CASRNRGRSDTQYF. In DNA, the CDR3 is TGTGCCAGCAGAAACAGGGGGCGGTCAGATACGCAGTATTTT.